The rows below give T cell receptor beta chains drawn from one sample of a study of cytomegalovirus exposure and HLA in healthy donors. TCRdb keeps only in-frame clones here, not all; method: immunoSEQ multiplex PCR. This table has 100,000 to 150,000 clones, approximately 94% appearing once. Material: PBMCs. The receptors derive from a man between 18 and 29 years old in good health and CMV-seronegative. Each CDR3 is given without its conserved first and last residue. The D gene is left open where the match is weak.

ASSLEIQGNTEAF	TRBV7-2	TRBJ1-1	.	13
ATSRAWQGGTGELF	TRBV15	TRBJ2-2	.	14
ASSSGMNTEAF	TRBV18	TRBJ1-1	.	11
AWSPTGLTYEQY	TRBV30	TRBJ2-7	.	12
ASSLGLAETQY	TRBV6-6	TRBJ2-5	TRBD2	11
ASLARRGYGYT	TRBV28	TRBJ1-2	.	11
ASSFRQGMNTEAF	TRBV28	TRBJ1-1	TRBD1	13
ASSVTGNSNQPQH	TRBV9	TRBJ1-5	.	13
ASSYEWQIMNTEAF	TRBV6-5	TRBJ1-1	.	14
ASSSTGYSDTEAF	TRBV6-5	TRBJ1-1	TRBD1	13
ASSPPGANVLT	TRBV9	TRBJ2-6	.	11
ASSIGDQPQH	TRBV19	TRBJ1-5	.	10
ASSLGRGTYNEQF	TRBV7-2	TRBJ2-1	.	13
ALGRDSNQPQH	TRBV6-1	TRBJ1-5	.	11
ASSEDRALSSGNTIY	TRBV2	TRBJ1-3	TRBD1	15
ASSLGQGIRQPQH	TRBV19	TRBJ1-5	TRBD1	13
ASSYLGGAGQPQH	TRBV7-8	TRBJ1-5	TRBD1	13
ASSFGRVADGYEQY	TRBV7-3	TRBJ2-7	.	14
ASSWRGGTEAF	TRBV7-9	TRBJ1-1	.	11
ASSSGTENYEQY	TRBV18	TRBJ2-7	TRBD1	12